These T cell receptor beta chains were read from a single sample in a study of T cell responses to AZD1222 COVID-19 vaccine. TCRdb keeps only in-frame clones here, not all; method: immunoSEQ multiplex PCR. The sample holds around 90,000 clones, approximately 90% seen once. The sample was peripheral blood, taken on day 0 of MenACWY control vaccination. The source of these receptors is an adult in good health. Both conserved end residues are part of each CDR3. The order of the fields is V gene, J gene, CDR3 protein.

V gene: TRBV6-5; J gene: TRBJ1-6; CDR3 protein: CASGRQGANSPLHF
V gene: TRBV6-5; J gene: TRBJ1-1; CDR3 protein: CASRDRDAEAFF
V gene: TRBV19; J gene: TRBJ1-1; CDR3 protein: CASTINGGTEAFF
V gene: TRBV6-4; J gene: TRBJ2-7; CDR3 protein: CASDSASGISYEQYF
V gene: TRBV19; J gene: TRBJ1-1; CDR3 protein: CASSDGQGAYTEAFF
V gene: TRBV4-3; J gene: TRBJ2-3; CDR3 protein: CASSLQEGDTQYF
V gene: TRBV23-1; J gene: TRBJ1-1; CDR3 protein: CASSRRPGENTEAFF
V gene: TRBV5-6; J gene: TRBJ2-7; CDR3 protein: CASIRTSGSYEQYF
V gene: TRBV7-9; J gene: TRBJ2-7; CDR3 protein: CASSPRGASGPYEQYF
V gene: TRBV28; J gene: TRBJ1-1; CDR3 protein: CASSFRSLGVRNTEAFF
V gene: TRBV7-2; J gene: TRBJ2-3; CDR3 protein: CASSSQAGGLDTQYF